The 31 T cell receptor beta chains in this list originate from one sample, sequenced in a study of blood T cell repertoires in COVID-19. Clones were read by immunoSEQ multiplex PCR, and TCRdb kept only the in-frame ones, dropping some. The repertoire consists of 95,000 to 150,000 clones, with around 83% occurring once and the leading ten covering 3.5% to 4%. The sequenced material came from PBMCs or T cells enriched from blood (not recorded which). The receptor source for this set is a woman in her 30s who had recovered from COVID-19.

V and J are TRBV28 and TRBJ1-5; maybe TRBD1 (5 bases). CDR3 length: 15 residues. Between the trimmed V and J ends, which lost 6 bases and 2 bases, there was a span of 14 bases. The germline V gene encodes CDR1 MDHEN and CDR2 SYDVKM. The CDR3 nucleotides are TGTGCCAGCAGGCCAGGGAGGCGGGGCAATCAGCCCCAGCATTTT. Residues: CASRPGRRGNQPQHF.

This CDR3 reads CASSYQVKSYEQYF. CDR3 sequence (DNA): TGTGCCAGCAGTTACCAGGTGAAGTCCTACGAGCAGTACTTC. The chain joins TRBV6-6 to TRBJ2-7; D remains ambiguous. CDR1 MNHNY and CDR2 SVGAGI come from the germline V gene (reference sequence). Deletions cut 2 bases from V and 1 base from J, with 9 bases between. The CDR3 length is 14 residues.

This rearrangement joins TRBV28 to TRBJ1-1; 7 bases agree with TRBD1. CDR1 is MDHEN, CDR2 SYDVKM, per germline. The J segment lost 3 bases and the V segment lost 5 bases, leaving 12 bases of the junction unmatched. The CDR3 has 16 amino acids. CDR3 amino acids: CASSPRAGGGYTEAFF. DNA for the CDR3: TGTGCCAGCAGTCCCCGGGCAGGGGGTGGGTACACTGAAGCTTTCTTT.

This chain uses TRBV19 with TRBJ1-5, with TRBD1 as a possible D gene (6 bases). Trimming removed 3 bases at V and 2 bases at J, with 14 bases between. The CDR3 spans 16 residues. Per the germline V gene, CDR1 is LNHDA and CDR2 is SQIVND (reference sequence). The DNA of the CDR3 is TGTGCCAGTAGTATGGCTCGTGACAGGCGCAATCAGCCCCAGCATTTT. Translated: CASSMARDRRNQPQHF.

The V call is TRBV4-1, the J call TRBJ1-6; a possible D gene is TRBD1 (6 bases). Germline V gene sequence: CDR1 MGHRA, CDR2 YSYEKL. This CDR3 has 17 amino acids. Deletions cut 4 bases from V and 10 bases from J, with 23 bases between. CDR3: CASSPPDRLRRGSPLHF. The CDR3, as DNA: TGCGCCAGCAGCCCACCCGACAGGCTACGAAGGGGGTCACCCCTCCACTTT.

The chain is built from TRBV28 and TRBJ1-3, with unresolved D. Germline lookup yields CDR1 MDHEN and CDR2 SYDVKM. The V gene lost 6 bases and the J gene lost 8 bases, with 14 bases spanning the gap. This CDR3 comprises 13 residues. The CDR3 protein is CASSSRFLDTIYF. DNA of the CDR3: TGTGCCAGCAGCTCTCGGTTTTTGGACACCATATATTTT.

As for this clone: A junction boundary mismatches the germline segment, possibly from a read error. The V call is TRBV4-2, the J call TRBJ2-5; possible D gene TRBD2, 6 bases. The CDR3 sequence is 15 residues long. Germline assignment: CDR1 LGHNA and CDR2 YNFKEQ. DNA of the CDR3: TGTGCCAGCAGCCAAGTCGGGGGTTACCAAGTGACCCAGTACTTC. Protein product: CASSQVGGYQVTQYF.

This rearrangement joins TRBV20-1 to TRBJ1-2, with D unclear. Germline values: CDR1 DFQATT, CDR2 SNEGSKA (reference sequence). V lost 3 bases and J 0 bases, leaving 17 bases between the germline ends. The CDR3 totals 16 residues. CDR3 coding DNA: TGCAGTGCTAGTTTGCTGGAAGGGAGACCTAACTATGGCTACACCTTC. Translated, it gives CSASLLEGRPNYGYTF.

This clone showed up just once. The chain carries TRBV12-3 or TRBV12-4 and TRBJ1-4, with a possible D match to TRBD1 (6 bases). The CDR3 is 13 residues long. V lost 5 bases to trimming and J lost 8 bases, with 12 bases between them. The CDR3 DNA reads as TGTGCCAGCAGTGTACAGGGAAAGGAAAAACTGTTTTTT. It specifies CASSVQGKEKLFF.

This clone appeared once. This chain uses TRBV19 with TRBJ1-1; TRBD1 is a possible D gene (6 bases). Germline assignment: CDR1 LNHDA and CDR2 SQIVND (reference sequence). V lost 3 bases and J 1 base, leaving 9 bases between the germline ends. The CDR3 totals 14 residues. The CDR3 DNA sequence: TGTGCCAGTAGTATTGGGGGGGCGAACACTGAAGCTTTCTTT. It yields the protein CASSIGGANTEAFF. Together with reference TRBV19 and TRBJ1-1, the CDR3 gives the full variable domain: DGGITQSPKYLFRKEGQNVTLSCEQNLNHDAMYWYRQDPGQGLRLIYYSQIVNDFQKGDIAEGYSVSREKKESFPLTVTSAQKNPTAFYLCASSIGGANTEAFFGQGTRLTVV.

The rearrangement joins TRBV4-2 to TRBJ1-4, with D maybe TRBD1 (6 bases). V shed 0 bases and J shed 1 base, with 24 bases lying between them. The CDR3 totals 21 residues. The germline V gene has CDR1 LGHNA and CDR2 YNFKEQ. DNA of the CDR3: TGTGCCAGCAGCCAAGACCCAATAATGTATGGGAGGGGGATAACTAATGAAAAACTGTTTTTT. Its protein product is CASSQDPIMYGRGITNEKLFF.

This chain links TRBV21-1 with TRBJ1-4; TRBD1 is the table's D call, not checked against the DNA. TRBV21-1 is a recognized pseudogene. The length of the CDR3 is 13 residues. The DNA for the CDR3 is TGTGCCAGCAGCACAGGCGCCCCTGAAAAACTGTTTTTT. It specifies CASSTGAPEKLFF.

Written as DNA, the CDR3 is TGCGCCAGCAGCTACTACCCGGCGACAGGGGACATCTCTGGAAACACCATATATTTT. This codes for CASSYYPATGDISGNTIYF. The rearrangement uses TRBV5-1 and TRBJ1-3; 8 nucleotides match TRBD1. V was pared by 3 bases and J by 0 bases, with 14 bases of the junction left unmatched. Germline CDR1 SGHRS, CDR2 YFSETQ. The length of the CDR3 is 19 residues.

This chain connects TRBV5-8 to TRBJ2-1; TRBD1 agrees at 12 bases. CDR1 is SGHTS and CDR2 is YDEGEE in the germline V gene. This CDR3 comprises 17 residues. V lost 4 bases and J lost 6; bases outside the gene matches: 11. The CDR3 region has the DNA TGTGCCAGCAGCCCTGACCGGGGGACAGGGGGCTTCAATGAGCAGTTCTTC. This codes for CASSPDRGTGGFNEQFF.

This clone was observed a few times. CDR3 nucleotides: TGTGCCAGTAGATCGGGAAATGAGAACACCGGGGAGCTGTTTTTT. Its protein product is CASRSGNENTGELFF. The genes are TRBV19 and TRBJ2-2, with D possibly TRBD2 on 5 matching bases. Trimming left V 6 bases short and J 1 base short, with 12 bases between. CDR1 and CDR2 from the germline V gene are LNHDA and SQIVND (reference sequence). The length of the CDR3 is 15 residues.

The CDR3 protein is CASSIGWGHEKLFF. CDR3 nucleotides: TGTGCCAGTAGTATAGGCTGGGGGCATGAAAAACTGTTTTTT. The gene calls are TRBV19 and TRBJ1-4; D may be TRBD1 (6 bases). Trimming removed 1 base from V and 6 bases from J, with 9 bases in between. CDR3 length: 14 residues. Germline V lookup: CDR1 LNHDA, CDR2 SQIVND (reference sequence). The full variable domain, in which reference TRBV19 and TRBJ1-4 provide the parts outside the CDR3, is DGGITQSPKYLFRKEGQNVTLSCEQNLNHDAMYWYRQDPGQGLRLIYYSQIVNDFQKGDIAEGYSVSREKKESFPLTVTSAQKNPTAFYLCASSIGWGHEKLFFGSGTQLSVL.

The gene calls are TRBV27 and TRBJ1-5; 9 bases map to TRBD1. V lost 8 bases, J lost 7 bases, and 3 bases stayed unmatched. This CDR3 spans 12 amino acids. Germline V CDR1 and CDR2: MNHEY, SMNVEV (reference sequence). CDR3 sequence reads: CASSTGGQPQHF. The CDR3 DNA reads as TGTGCCAGCTCGACAGGGGGGCAGCCCCAGCATTTT.

CDR3 amino acids: CASSSTSGRVETQYF. Written as DNA, the CDR3 is TGTGCCAGCAGCTCGACTAGCGGGAGAGTGGAGACCCAGTACTTC. This chain links TRBV7-2 with TRBJ2-5; 12 bases map to TRBD2. CDR1 SGHTA and CDR2 FQGNSA come from the germline V gene. Germline trimming cut 4 bases from V and 5 bases from J; bases unmatched to any gene: 5. This CDR3 is built from 15 residues. Supplemented by reference TRBV7-2 and TRBJ2-5, the full variable domain reads GAGVSQSPSNKVTEKGKDVELRCDPISGHTALYWYRQSLGQGLEFLIYFQGNSAPDKSGLPSDRFSAERTGGSVSTLTIQRTQQEDSAVYLCASSSTSGRVETQYFGPGTRLLVL.

The gene calls are TRBV7-9 and TRBJ2-7; 9 bases agree with TRBD2. V lost 5 bases, J lost 4 bases, and 9 bases stayed unmatched. Germline values: CDR1 SEHNR, CDR2 FQNEAQ (reference sequence). The CDR3 sequence is 15 residues long. This chain's CDR3 is CASSTGLAQDYEQYF. The CDR3 DNA sequence: TGTGCCAGCAGCACAGGACTAGCGCAAGATTACGAGCAGTACTTC.

This sequence joins TRBV5-1 and TRBJ2-5, with 8 bases identical to TRBD2. Germline V gene data show CDR1 as SGHRS and CDR2 as YFSETQ. The trim removed 7 bases at V and 2 bases at J, leaving 7 bases unmatched. The CDR3 consists of 14 residues. The CDR3 DNA follows: TGCGCCAGCCGGGGTAGCGGGAAACAAGAGACCCAGTACTTC. This gives the protein CASRGSGKQETQYF.

The chain carries TRBV5-1 and TRBJ2-5; D uncertain. Germline V gene data show CDR1 as SGHRS and CDR2 as YFSETQ. The CDR3 has 14 residues. Deletions cut 4 bases from V and 2 bases from J, with 12 bases between. CDR3 residues: CASSVSRAQETQYF. In nucleotides, the CDR3 is TGCGCCAGCAGCGTATCTAGAGCTCAAGAGACCCAGTACTTC.

The CDR3 loop is CASRTSTGAQGYTF. The CDR3 coding sequence is TGTGCCAGCAGAACCTCGACAGGAGCGCAAGGCTACACCTTC. The chain links TRBV27 to TRBJ1-2, with a tentative D call TRBD1 (6 bases). This CDR3 comprises 14 residues. The germline V gene encodes CDR1 MNHEY and CDR2 SMNVEV (reference sequence). V lost 6 bases and J lost 8, with 19 bases in between.

V usage is TRBV18 and J usage is TRBJ1-1, with 7 bases lining up with TRBD1. The length of the CDR3 is 13 residues. The V and J ends lost 3 bases and 10 bases, in that order; junction bases with no gene match: 8. The germline V gene has CDR1 KGHSH and CDR2 LQKENI. This CDR3 reads CASSPNRDSLAFF. Written as DNA, the CDR3 is TGTGCCAGCTCACCGAATCGGGACAGTTTAGCTTTCTTT.

This rearrangement joins TRBV5-5 to TRBJ2-2; tentative D call: TRBD2 (5 bases). The CDR3 is 14 amino acids. Deletions cut 2 bases from V and 3 bases from J, with 8 bases between. In germline, CDR1 is SGHKS, CDR2 YYEKEE (reference sequence). Written as DNA, the CDR3 is TGTGCCAGCAGCTTTCTCGGGGACACCGGGGAGCTGTTTTTT. Its translation is CASSFLGDTGELFF.

V gene TRBV3-1 (or the pseudogene TRBV3-2) combines with J gene TRBJ2-1; 7 bases agree with TRBD2. With 5 bases clipped from V and 15 bases from J, the junction kept 10 bases outside the gene matches. Germline CDR1 and CDR2: LGHDT and YNNKEL (reference sequence). This CDR3 region has 12 residues. The CDR3: CASSARTSLRFF. In nucleotides, the CDR3 is TGTGCCAGCAGCGCGCGGACTAGTTTGCGGTTCTTC.

The chain couples TRBV2 to TRBJ1-1; 9 nucleotides line up with TRBD1. V gave up 7 bases and J gave up 1 base; unmatched junction bases: 7. Germline V gene lookup returns CDR1 SNHLY and CDR2 FYNNEI. CDR3 size: 15 residues. In nucleotides, the CDR3 is TGTGCCAGCAACCTAAGGACAGGGGCGAACACTGAAGCTTTCTTT. Protein: CASNLRTGANTEAFF.

The V and J genes are TRBV7-2 and TRBJ2-1, with a weak D call TRBD2 (6 bases). The CDR3 sequence is 15 residues long. Germline CDR1 is SGHTA and CDR2 is FQGNSA. The germline V and J ends were trimmed by 5 bases and 4 bases, with 15 bases remaining between them. CDR3 nucleotides: TGTGCCAGCAGCCGGCTTCTGGGGGGTTACAATGAGCAGTTCTTC. This codes for CASSRLLGGYNEQFF. The full variable domain, with the rest looked up from reference TRBV7-2 and TRBJ2-1, is GAGVSQSPSNKVTEKGKDVELRCDPISGHTALYWYRQSLGQGLEFLIYFQGNSAPDKSGLPSDRFSAERTGGSVSTLTIQRTQQEDSAVYLCASSRLLGGYNEQFFGPGTRLTVL.

V gene TRBV28 combines with J gene TRBJ1-5; maybe TRBD1 (6 bases). Germline V gene sequence: CDR1 MDHEN, CDR2 SYDVKM. The CDR3 has 15 amino acids. V dropped 8 bases and J dropped 0 bases, with 14 bases sitting between them. The CDR3 loop is CASRTQGYSNQPQHF. The CDR3 coding sequence is TGTGCCAGCCGAACTCAGGGGTATAGCAATCAGCCCCAGCATTTT.

This clone was counted once. The chain employs TRBV2 and TRBJ2-3, with D unresolved. The CDR3 runs to 12 residues. The V and J ends lost 6 bases and 4 bases respectively, with 8 bases between them. Germline V gene lookup returns CDR1 SNHLY and CDR2 FYNNEI. The CDR3 here is CASRSPPDTQYF. In nucleotides, the CDR3 is TGTGCCAGCAGAAGCCCCCCAGATACGCAGTATTTT.

V usage is TRBV19 and J usage is TRBJ1-5, with D perhaps TRBD1 (5 bases). Germline-derived CDR1 and CDR2 are LNHDA and SQIVND (reference sequence). Trimming cost V 3 bases and J 5 bases, with 14 bases left between them. The CDR3 runs 15 residues. The CDR3 loop reads CASSIGGGMDQPQHF. Here the CDR3 DNA reads TGTGCCAGTAGTATTGGGGGGGGAATGGATCAGCCCCAGCATTTT.

J is TRBJ1-1 and V is TRBV2; D is possibly TRBD1 (5 bases). Trimming took 6 bases from V and 1 from J, leaving 15 bases between them. The germline V gene encodes CDR1 SNHLY and CDR2 FYNNEI. This CDR3 region has 15 residues. The CDR3 protein is CASSAEGQPNTEAFF. CDR3 in DNA: TGTGCCAGCAGCGCCGAAGGACAACCGAACACTGAAGCTTTCTTT.